The 24 T cell receptor beta chains in this list originate from one sample, sequenced in a study of blood T cell repertoires in COVID-19. Profiling relied on immunoSEQ multiplex PCR, and the TCRdb table lists in-frame clones only, not all of them. Altogether 55,000 to 90,000 clones are present, 75% to 90% being singletons, with the ten largest covering roughly a third. Sample: peripheral blood. All receptors derive from a woman over 75 with active or convalescent COVID-19.

V and J are TRBV19 and TRBJ2-2; perhaps TRBD1 as D (5 bases). The CDR3 is 12 residues long. From germline, CDR1 is LNHDA and CDR2 SQIVND (reference sequence). Trimming shortened V by 6 bases and J by 6 bases, and 8 bases separated the two germline ends. DNA for the CDR3: TGTGCCAGTAGCAGGGTCGCCGGGGAGCTGTTTTTT. It translates to CASSRVAGELFF. The full variable domain, completed using reference TRBV19 and TRBJ2-2, is DGGITQSPKYLFRKEGQNVTLSCEQNLNHDAMYWYRQDPGQGLRLIYYSQIVNDFQKGDIAEGYSVSREKKESFPLTVTSAQKNPTAFYLCASSRVAGELFFGEGSRLTVL.

The chain has TRBV24-1 and TRBJ2-1; the D gene is possibly TRBD2 (6 bases). The germline V gene has CDR1 KGHDR and CDR2 SFDVKD. This CDR3 contains 16 residues. The germline V and J ends were trimmed by 6 bases and 4 bases, with 18 bases remaining between them. As DNA, the CDR3 is TGTGCCACCAGTACCCCGGGGGTGGGTTGGTACAATGAGCAGTTCTTC. It is translated as CATSTPGVGWYNEQFF.

The CDR3 region has the DNA TGTGCCAGCTCACCCGGAACAGGGGACAATTCACCCCTCCACTTT. It specifies CASSPGTGDNSPLHF. The chain has TRBV18 and TRBJ1-6, with TRBD1 matching 7 bases. V was clipped by 3 bases and J by 7 bases; unmatched bases: 6. The CDR3 has 15 amino acids. The germline V gene encodes CDR1 KGHSH and CDR2 LQKENI.

This chain joins TRBV29-1 and TRBJ2-7; D possibly matches TRBD1 or TRBD2 (6 bases each). The germline CDR1 and CDR2 sequences are SQVTM and ANQGSEA. The CDR3 sequence is 12 residues long. The ends were cut back, 7 bases at V and 1 base at J, with 11 bases in the middle. CDR3 sequence (DNA): TGCAGCGCGGGGGCAGGGTCCTACGAGCAGTACTTC. Protein: CSAGAGSYEQYF.

This chain uses TRBV30 with TRBJ2-7; 7 positions agree with TRBD1. The CDR3 is 11 amino acids. Per germline, CDR1 GTSNPN and CDR2 SVGIG (reference sequence). J lost 3 bases, V lost 8 bases, and 4 bases had no gene match. The CDR3 loop reads CAADRFYEQYF. The CDR3, as DNA: TGTGCCGCGGACAGGTTCTACGAGCAGTACTTC.

The CDR3 loop is CASSKKRPRLAGNLSSYNEQFF. The CDR3 DNA sequence: TGTGCCAGCAGCAAAAAAAGACCCCGACTAGCGGGGAACCTGAGCTCCTACAATGAGCAGTTCTTC. The chain is built from TRBV21-1 and TRBJ2-1; the table calls TRBD2, which could not be checked here. TRBV21-1 is a known pseudogene. The CDR3 spans 22 residues.

The gene calls are TRBV10-2 and TRBJ1-4, with D unclear. Germline CDR1 reads WSHSY; CDR2 reads SAAADI. V was shortened by 0 bases and J by 4 bases, with 6 bases between the two germline ends. This CDR3 region has 14 residues. CDR3 protein: CASSESYLNEKLFF. The CDR3 coding sequence is TGCGCCAGCAGTGAGTCGTATCTTAATGAAAAACTGTTTTTT.

The chain joins TRBV6-5 to TRBJ2-7; a weak D match, TRBD2 (6 bases). There are 16 residues in the CDR3. Deletions cut 0 bases from V and 0 bases from J, with 12 bases between. CDR1 is MNHEY and CDR2 is SVGAGI in the germline V gene. CDR3 in DNA: TGTGCCAGCAGTTACTCTTGGGGGGAGAGCTCCTACGAGCAGTACTTC. Amino acids: CASSYSWGESSYEQYF.

In its sample, this clone was seen a few times. The chain recombines TRBV9 with TRBJ2-3; 14 bases map to TRBD2. The CDR3 length is 17 residues. CDR1 and CDR2 (germline): SGDLS, YYNGEE. The ends lost 3 bases at V and 2 bases at J; junction bases unmatched: 5. CDR3 DNA sequence: TGTGCCAGCAGCGCAGGGACTAGCGGGGGCCACACAGATACGCAGTATTTT. Protein: CASSAGTSGGHTDTQYF.

This clone has ten or more counts. This chain joins TRBV6-4 and TRBJ2-1; TRBD2 matches at 11 bases. Germline V gene sequence: CDR1 MRHNA, CDR2 SNTAGT. The CDR3 has 15 residues. V trimming: 6 bases; J trimming: 3 bases; junction bases outside the gene matches: 4. CDR3 sequence: CASSETSGDYNEQFF. In nucleotides, the CDR3 is TGTGCCAGCAGCGAGACTAGCGGGGACTACAATGAGCAGTTCTTC.

The V and J genes are TRBV19 and TRBJ2-5; 7 nucleotides match TRBD2. This CDR3 spans 13 amino acids. Germline lookup yields CDR1 LNHDA and CDR2 SQIVND (reference sequence). V lost 3 bases and J lost 5; bases outside the gene matches: 3. CDR3 DNA sequence: TGTGCCAGTAGTATGCTAGCGGAGGAGACCCAGTACTTC. Translating it yields CASSMLAEETQYF.

V usage is TRBV5-5 and J usage is TRBJ1-5; a weak D match, TRBD1 (6 bases). Trimming removed 2 bases at V and 5 bases at J, with 8 bases between. Per germline, CDR1 SGHKS and CDR2 YYEKEE (reference sequence). The CDR3 sequence is 13 residues long. The DNA for the CDR3 is TGTGCCAGCAGCTTTTCAGGGGATCAGCCCCAGCATTTT. Its protein is CASSFSGDQPQHF.

This sequence joins TRBV7-8 and TRBJ2-2, with 13 bases identical to TRBD2. Germline CDR1 SGHVS, CDR2 FQNEAQ. V shed 1 base and J 8 bases; nucleotides not matched to a gene: 10. The CDR3 contains 18 residues. The CDR3 DNA sequence: TGTGCCAGCAGCTTAGGAAGAAGACTAGCGGGGGGCAGGGGGGAGCTGTTTTTT. It codes for CASSLGRRLAGGRGELFF.

The DNA for the CDR3 is TGTGCCAGCAGCTTACTAGCGGGGGGAGATCGGTATTTT. Translation gives CASSLLAGGDRYF. The rearrangement uses TRBV5-4 and TRBJ2-3; TRBD2 matches at 12 bases. V was clipped by 2 bases and J by 14 bases; unmatched bases: 6. Germline values: CDR1 SGHNT, CDR2 YYREEE (reference sequence). The CDR3 extends over 13 amino acids.

The J gene is TRBJ1-3, the V gene TRBV3-1 (or the pseudogene TRBV3-2), with D unresolved. Germline V gene data show CDR1 as LGHDT and CDR2 as YNNKEL (reference sequence). This CDR3 is 17 amino acids long. V lost 3 bases and J 0 bases, leaving 15 bases between the germline ends. DNA for the CDR3: TGTGCCAGCAGCCATGAAAGAACGAGAAACTCTGGAAACACCATATATTTT. It specifies CASSHERTRNSGNTIYF.

The V call is TRBV5-1, the J call TRBJ2-1; a weak D match, TRBD2 (6 bases). V was clipped by 1 base and J by 6 bases, with 23 bases between them. Germline loops: CDR1 SGHRS, CDR2 YFSETQ. The CDR3 length is 18 residues. CDR3 coding DNA: TGCGCCAGCAGCTTGAACTTCCGAGGGACTCCAATAGTCAATGAGCAGTTCTTC. Translation: CASSLNFRGTPIVNEQFF.

The rearrangement links TRBV3-1 (or the pseudogene TRBV3-2) to TRBJ1-2; tentatively, D is TRBD1 (6 bases). CDR1 is LGHDT, CDR2 YNNKEL, per germline (reference sequence). The length of the CDR3 is 16 residues. Between the trimmed V and J ends, which lost 3 bases and 0 bases, there was a span of 14 bases. CDR3 sequence reads: CASSQHTGPANYGYTF. The CDR3 DNA reads as TGTGCCAGCAGCCAGCACACAGGGCCTGCTAACTATGGCTACACCTTC.

This clone occurred once. The rearrangement uses TRBV5-1 and TRBJ2-6; 10 bases align to TRBD1. Trimming removed 4 bases from V and 2 bases from J; junction bases left unmatched: 9. CDR1 SGHRS and CDR2 YFSETQ come from the germline V gene. The CDR3 is made up of 18 amino acids. The CDR3 DNA reads TGCGCCAGCAGCGCACGGACAGGGGGGGCGCCTGGGGCCAACGTCCTGACTTTC. Translated, it gives CASSARTGGAPGANVLTF.

The chain joins TRBV7-2 to TRBJ1-2, with TRBD1 matching 8 bases. The germline CDR1 and CDR2 sequences are SGHTA and FQGNSA. The V and J ends lost 6 bases and 3 bases, in that order; junction bases with no gene match: 6. There are 14 residues in the CDR3. The CDR3 loop is CASSPGTGDYGYTF. The DNA of the CDR3 is TGTGCCAGCAGTCCCGGGACAGGAGACTATGGCTACACCTTC. Combining the CDR3 with reference TRBV7-2 and TRBJ1-2 gives the whole variable domain GAGVSQSPSNKVTEKGKDVELRCDPISGHTALYWYRQSLGQGLEFLIYFQGNSAPDKSGLPSDRFSAERTGGSVSTLTIQRTQQEDSAVYLCASSPGTGDYGYTFGSGTRLTVV.

The chain carries TRBV23-1 and TRBJ1-1; perhaps TRBD1 as D (5 bases). TRBV23-1 is an open reading frame whose function is uncertain. This CDR3 has 16 amino acids. Trimming stripped 7 bases from V and 3 bases from J, with 21 bases between. The CDR3: CASKHPRGGWHTEAFF. DNA of the CDR3: TGCGCCAGCAAACACCCGCGGGGGGGTTGGCACACTGAAGCTTTCTTT.

The gene calls are TRBV29-1 and TRBJ1-2; a weak D match, TRBD1 (5 bases). This CDR3 has 16 amino acids. Trimming removed 3 bases from V and 4 bases from J, with 21 bases in between. Germline V CDR1 and CDR2: SQVTM, ANQGSEA. CDR3 amino acids: CSVDILGQASGYGYTF. As DNA, the CDR3 is TGCAGCGTTGACATACTGGGGCAGGCGTCTGGCTATGGCTACACCTTC.

The genes are TRBV7-2 and TRBJ2-7; no reliable D call. The CDR3 length is 11 residues. Per the germline V gene, CDR1 is SGHTA and CDR2 is FQGNSA. With 3 bases removed from V and 4 bases from J, the gap between germline ends came to 4 bases. The CDR3 here is CASSFLYEQYF. CDR3 nucleotides: TGTGCCAGCAGCTTCCTATACGAGCAGTACTTC. Using reference TRBV7-2 and TRBJ2-7 for the parts outside the CDR3, the full variable domain is GAGVSQSPSNKVTEKGKDVELRCDPISGHTALYWYRQSLGQGLEFLIYFQGNSAPDKSGLPSDRFSAERTGGSVSTLTIQRTQQEDSAVYLCASSFLYEQYFGPGTRLTVT.

The chain has TRBV6-2 or TRBV6-3 and TRBJ1-2; a possible D gene is TRBD1 (6 bases). This CDR3 comprises 15 residues. Germline V CDR1 and CDR2: MNHEY, SVGEGT. The V gene lost 0 bases and the J gene lost 2 bases, with 10 bases spanning the gap. This CDR3 is CASSYSDSTNYGYTF. As DNA, the CDR3 is TGTGCCAGCAGTTACTCGGACAGTACGAACTATGGCTACACCTTC.

In this sample, this clone turned up a few times. The gene calls are TRBV4-3 and TRBJ2-7; 7 nucleotides align to TRBD2. Germline V CDR1 and CDR2: LGHNA, YSLEER. The CDR3 contains 14 residues. Germline trimming cut 1 base from V and 3 bases from J; bases unmatched to any gene: 3. The CDR3: CASSQGSGLYEQYF. CDR3 DNA sequence: TGCGCCAGCAGCCAAGGTAGCGGGCTCTACGAGCAGTACTTC.